These T cell receptor beta chains were read from a single sample in a study of shared clonotypes between healthy human individuals. TCRdb keeps only in-frame clones here, not all; method: immunoSEQ multiplex PCR. Of about 2 million clones in the sample, less than 95% were seen once. The sample comprised naive CD8+ T cells sorted from blood. These receptors were collected from a man younger than 35 in good health. Both conserved end residues are part of each CDR3. D genes are given only for firm matches. The size entry is marked missing in some rows and otherwise reads once, few, many or a size class.

J gene,CDR3 length,clone size,V gene,D gene,CDR3 DNA,CDR3 protein
TRBJ2-7,15,NA,TRBV9,NA,TGTGCCAGCAGCCCTGCCGGGACTGCGATCTACGAGCAGTACTTC,CASSPAGTAIYEQYF
TRBJ1-2,12,NA,TRBV30,NA,TGTGCCTGGACTGCGGGAAACTATGGCTACACCTTC,CAWTAGNYGYTF
TRBJ2-7,15,NA,TRBV9,NA,TGTGCCAGCAGCGTAGGGGCGGGAACCACCTACGAGCAGTACTTC,CASSVGAGTTYEQYF
TRBJ1-4,15,NA,TRBV7-9,TRBD1,TGTGCCAGCAGCCCCCCGACAGGGTATAATGAAAAACTGTTTTTT,CASSPPTGYNEKLFF
TRBJ2-1,16,NA,TRBV11-2,TRBD2,TGTGCCAGCAGCTTAGATCAGGCGGGGGGTTACAATGAGCAGTTCTTC,CASSLDQAGGYNEQFF
TRBJ2-3,19,NA,TRBV7-2,TRBD2,TGTGCCAGCAGCTTACTCGTCGGGACTAGCGGGGCCAGCACAGATACGCAGTATTTT,CASSLLVGTSGASTDTQYF
TRBJ1-2,15,once,TRBV5-6,TRBD1,TGTGCCAGCAGCCACGGACAGGGGGCAGGAGGTGGCTACACCTTC,CASSHGQGAGGGYTF
TRBJ2-7,15,NA,TRBV19,TRBD2,TGTGCCAGTAGTCCTCTAGCGGGAGTCTGGGACGAGCAGTACTTC,CASSPLAGVWDEQYF
TRBJ2-1,19,NA,TRBV7-2,TRBD2,TGTGCCAGCAGCTTCGGTCTAGCGGGGGGGCCGGGAGCTTCCAATGAGCAGTTCTTC,CASSFGLAGGPGASNEQFF
TRBJ2-1,15,NA,TRBV6-1,TRBD2,TGTGCCAGCAGGGGAACTAGCGGGGGGAACAATGAGCAGTTCTTC,CASRGTSGGNNEQFF
TRBJ2-1,17,NA,TRBV2,NA,TGTGCCAGCAGTGAATGGTACGGGCAGGGGTCCAACAATGAGCAGTTCTTC,CASSEWYGQGSNNEQFF
TRBJ2-1,15,NA,TRBV7-9,NA,TGTGCCAGCAGCTTTGGTCAGGGTTTGGACAATGAGCAGTTCTTC,CASSFGQGLDNEQFF
TRBJ2-1,18,once,TRBV7-9,NA,TGTGCCAGCAGCTCGGGCTTGGGGAAAGGGGTTTCCTACAATGAGCAGTTCTTC,CASSSGLGKGVSYNEQFF
TRBJ2-5,13,NA,TRBV7-6,NA,TGTGCCAGCAGCCCCGGGACCTCGGAGACCCAGTACTTC,CASSPGTSETQYF
TRBJ1-4,13,NA,TRBV6-5,NA,TGTGCCAGCGGTTCCGTAGAAGATGAAAAACTGTTTTTT,CASGSVEDEKLFF
TRBJ2-1,16,NA,TRBV4-1,NA,TGCGCCAGCAGCCCTAGCCGGGGCTTATCCTACAATGAGCAGTTCTTC,CASSPSRGLSYNEQFF
TRBJ2-7,16,once,TRBV13,TRBD1,TGTGCCAGCAGTTCGCATTTACAGGGGGCGTCGGGCGAGCAGTACTTC,CASSSHLQGASGEQYF
TRBJ2-5,17,once,TRBV7-9,TRBD2,TGTGCCAGCAGCTTCCACCCATTACTAGCGGGAGTAGAGACCCAGTACTTC,CASSFHPLLAGVETQYF
TRBJ2-2,14,NA,TRBV7-6,NA,TGTGCCAGCAGCCCCAGAGGTAGCGCCGGGGAGCTGTTTTTT,CASSPRGSAGELFF
TRBJ2-7,13,NA,TRBV6-6,NA,TGTGCCAGCAGTTACTCCCTCAGTGCCGAGCAGTACTTC,CASSYSLSAEQYF
TRBJ1-2,16,NA,TRBV25-1,NA,TGTGCCAGCAGTGAATCGTGCGCAACAGAGCCCTATGGCTACACCTTC,CASSESCATEPYGYTF
TRBJ2-7,17,NA,TRBV18,NA,TGTGCCAGCTCACCAAGGGACTCGACAGAAACCCCGTACGAGCAGTACTTC,CASSPRDSTETPYEQYF
TRBJ2-1,14,NA,TRBV5-1,NA,TGCGCCAGCAGCTTGGGTCGGGGGCCCAGACCCCAGTTCTTC,CASSLGRGPRPQFF